What follows are 2 T cell receptor beta chains derived from one specimen sequenced in a study of tumor and adjacent non-tumor tissue in lung cancer. RNA was extracted from bulk tissue without any cell sorting. A modified ARM-PCR protocol with three rounds of nested PCR amplified TCRbeta. MiXCR was run by TCRdb on the multiplex PCR reads, yielding one entry per CDR3 protein. The sample lists 120,000 or so distinct CDR3 sequences, roughly 67% occurring once. Sequencing was performed on lung tumor tissue. Receptors originate from a man in his thirties or forties with non-small cell lung cancer.

Concerning this clonotype itself: Since a much larger clone is just one base distant, this may be a read error. The final CDR3 position lacks the conserved phenylalanine or tryptophan, pointing to a likely read error. The chain links TRBV29-1 to TRBJ2-5, with TRBD1 matching over 9 bases. Germline loops: CDR1 SQVTM, CDR2 ANQGSEA. With V trimmed by 4 bases and J by 4 bases, 10 bases remained unmatched. CDR3 size: 15 residues. This CDR3 reads CSVGSDRGVGETQYL. The CDR3 coding sequence is TGCAGCGTTGGATCCGACAGGGGGGTTGGAGAGACCCAGTACTTA.

Turning to this clonotype: At one end the junction does not follow the germline gene, possibly because of a read error. The genes are TRBV11-2 and TRBJ2-1, with TRBD2 identical over 7 bases. From germline, CDR1 is SGHAT and CDR2 FQNNGV. The CDR3 is 17 residues long. The CDR3 region has the DNA TGTGCCAGCAGTCCACCTGGCGGGAGAAAATCCTACCATGAGCAGTTCTTC. Its translation: CASSPPGGRKSYHEQFF.